These 22 T cell receptor beta chains share one sample of origin, sequenced in a study of cytomegalovirus exposure and HLA in healthy donors. Sequenced by immunoSEQ multiplex PCR; TCRdb stores in-frame clones only, minus some. The sample holds about 360,000 clones, around 86% seen once. The sample was PBMCs. The receptors shown here come from a woman aged 18-29 years in good health and CMV-seronegative.

The chain is built from TRBV19 and TRBJ2-6; the match to TRBD1 covers 11 bases. CDR1 and CDR2 (germline): LNHDA, SQIVND (reference sequence). The junction had 7 bases not matched to a gene; V was cut back by 10 bases and J by 2 bases. The CDR3 length is 16 residues. The CDR3 loop reads CATWTGGAAGANVLTF. CDR3 DNA: TGTGCCACTTGGACAGGGGGCGCCGCTGGGGCCAACGTCCTGACTTTC.

The rearrangement joins TRBV28 to TRBJ1-1; D might be TRBD1 (5 bases). CDR3 size: 16 residues. Trimming left V 10 bases short and J 5 bases short, with 26 bases between. In germline, CDR1 is MDHEN, CDR2 SYDVKM. CDR3 amino acids: CATHLRGTERWTEAFF. The CDR3 DNA follows: TGTGCCACCCACCTAAGGGGAACGGAAAGATGGACTGAAGCTTTCTTT.

The chain has TRBV9 and TRBJ2-2; possible D gene TRBD2, 6 bases. Germline loops: CDR1 SGDLS, CDR2 YYNGEE. V was pared by 6 bases and J by 3 bases, with 18 bases between. There are 16 residues in the CDR3. CDR3 sequence: CASTATGAVDTGELFF. The CDR3 nucleotides are TGTGCCAGCACCGCCACGGGAGCGGTAGACACCGGGGAGCTGTTTTTT.

This chain uses TRBV28 with TRBJ2-7; 8 bases agree with TRBD1. CDR1 and CDR2 (germline): MDHEN, SYDVKM. Trimming cost V 4 bases and J 1 base; bases outside gene matches: 6. This CDR3 comprises 15 residues. The CDR3 DNA sequence: TGTGCCAGCAGTTATCGGACAGGGACTTCCTACGAGCAGTACTTC. Residues: CASSYRTGTSYEQYF.

V and J are TRBV5-1 and TRBJ2-7; TRBD2 matches at 7 bases. The CDR3 sequence is 15 residues long. In germline, CDR1 is SGHRS, CDR2 YFSETQ. With 4 bases clipped from V and 7 bases from J, the junction kept 14 bases outside the gene matches. The CDR3 DNA follows: TGCGCCAGCAGCCCTGCTGCTAGCGGCAAAGTTGAGCAGTACTTC. It translates to CASSPAASGKVEQYF.

This clone was seen a handful of times. J is TRBJ2-2 and V is TRBV7-8; tentatively, D is TRBD2 (5 bases). Per the germline V gene, CDR1 is SGHVS and CDR2 is FQNEAQ. Trimming left V 5 bases short and J 4 bases short, with 17 bases between. This CDR3 contains 16 residues. This CDR3 is CASSPRSTRATGELFF. In DNA, the CDR3 is TGTGCCAGCAGCCCCCGGTCGACGCGGGCCACCGGGGAGCTGTTTTTT.

The V gene is TRBV25-1, the J gene TRBJ1-1; D gene unclear. Trimming left V 3 bases short and J 9 bases short, with 11 bases between. The CDR3 spans 12 residues. Germline-derived CDR1 and CDR2 are MGHDK and SYGVNS. CDR3 coding DNA: TGTGCCAGCAGTGATCTTACCCTAAAAGCTTTCTTT. This sequence encodes CASSDLTLKAFF.

The chain uses TRBV5-4 and TRBJ1-6, with TRBD1 identical over 7 bases. V was pared by 4 bases and J by 0 bases, with 13 bases of the junction left unmatched. The CDR3 is made up of 19 amino acids. The germline CDR1 and CDR2 sequences are SGHNT and YYREEE (reference sequence). This chain's CDR3 is CASSRHASGGSSYNSPLHF. CDR3 bases: TGTGCCAGCAGCCGGCATGCCTCAGGGGGAAGCTCCTATAATTCACCCCTCCACTTT.

The V call is TRBV30, the J call TRBJ2-2; D perhaps matches TRBD1 (6 bases). Germline V gene data show CDR1 as GTSNPN and CDR2 as SVGIG (reference sequence). The V and J ends lost 2 bases and 1 base respectively, with 11 bases between them. This CDR3 spans 15 amino acids. CDR3 loop: CAWSITTGNTGELFF. The CDR3 DNA is TGTGCCTGGAGTATCACGACAGGGAACACCGGGGAGCTGTTTTTT.

The chain is built from TRBV29-1 and TRBJ2-7; the D is unclear. The CDR3 loop spans 14 amino acids. V was cut by 7 bases and J by 4 bases, with 20 bases left in between. The germline V gene has CDR1 SQVTM and CDR2 ANQGSEA. The CDR3 DNA sequence: TGCAGCGCCGGCGCTTATGACTCTTATTACGAGCAGTACTTC. Translated, it gives CSAGAYDSYYEQYF.

The chain recombines TRBV30 with TRBJ1-1; D unresolved. With 0 bases removed from V and 5 bases from J, the gap between germline ends came to 10 bases. The germline V gene has CDR1 GTSNPN and CDR2 SVGIG (reference sequence). The CDR3 spans 13 residues. The chain's CDR3 is CAWSVRRRTEAFF. CDR3 coding DNA: TGTGCCTGGAGTGTGAGGCGGCGGACTGAAGCTTTCTTT.

This chain connects TRBV27 to TRBJ1-1; D unclear. CDR3 length: 14 amino acids. CDR1 is MNHEY and CDR2 is SMNVEV in the germline V gene (reference sequence). V lost 2 bases and J 5 bases, leaving 12 bases between the germline ends. The CDR3 reads CASSLGGGETEAFF. The CDR3 DNA is TGTGCCAGCAGTTTAGGTGGCGGAGAGACTGAAGCTTTCTTT.

This clone was detected only once. The chain combines TRBV11-2 with TRBJ1-6; D gene unclear. Germline V gives CDR1 SGHAT, CDR2 FQNNGV. V was shortened by 2 bases and J by 0 bases, with 14 bases between the two germline ends. The CDR3 runs to 18 residues. The CDR3 here is CASSLRSRANSYNSPLHF. CDR3 sequence (DNA): TGTGCCAGCAGCTTAAGGTCTAGAGCAAACTCCTATAATTCACCCCTCCACTTT.

The chain recombines TRBV12-5 with TRBJ1-2; D gene ambiguous. Trimming cost V 6 bases and J 4 bases, with 15 bases left between them. The CDR3 loop spans 14 amino acids. Germline CDR1 LGHNT, CDR2 FRNRAP. CDR3 in DNA: TGTGCTAGTGGCCCGCCCGGGAAGTTCTATGGCTACACCTTC. Amino acids: CASGPPGKFYGYTF.

The table lists this clone with a count of one. V usage is TRBV5-6 and J usage is TRBJ2-6; 11 nucleotides align to TRBD1. From germline, CDR1 is SGHDT and CDR2 YYEEEE. The V segment lost 6 bases and the J segment 0 bases; nucleotides outside the gene matches: 8. The CDR3 loop spans 18 amino acids. DNA of the CDR3: TGTGCCAGCAACTTTAGGACAGGGGGCTTCTCTGGGGCCAACGTCCTGACTTTC. The encoded protein is CASNFRTGGFSGANVLTF.

The CDR3, as DNA: TGTGCCACCAGCGCCGACAGGGGGGCGGATGAAGCTTTCTTT. This gives the protein CATSADRGADEAFF. The chain couples TRBV15 to TRBJ1-1, with TRBD1 identical over 9 bases. Germline-derived CDR1 and CDR2 are LNHNV and YYDKDF (reference sequence). CDR3 length: 14 amino acids. V shed 5 bases and J 7 bases; nucleotides not matched to a gene: 8.

CDR3 residues: CATSDPLRGNIQYF. In nucleotides, the CDR3 is TGTGCCACTTCTGACCCCCTTCGGGGAAACATTCAGTACTTC. The rearrangement links TRBV28 to TRBJ2-4; weak D call: TRBD2 (5 bases). The CDR3 covers 14 residues. CDR1 is MDHEN, CDR2 SYDVKM, per germline. Trimming took 10 bases from V and 6 from J, leaving 19 bases between them.

This sequence joins TRBV19 and TRBJ1-2; 9 positions agree with TRBD1. After removal of 7 bases from V and 3 bases from J, the junction contained 9 bases not matched to a gene. Germline CDR1 LNHDA, CDR2 SQIVND (reference sequence). The length of the CDR3 is 15 residues. The CDR3 DNA reads as TGTGCCAGTACCTACTGGACAGGGGCCGACTATGGCTACACCTTC. Its protein product is CASTYWTGADYGYTF. Supplemented by reference TRBV19 and TRBJ1-2, the full variable domain reads DGGITQSPKYLFRKEGQNVTLSCEQNLNHDAMYWYRQDPGQGLRLIYYSQIVNDFQKGDIAEGYSVSREKKESFPLTVTSAQKNPTAFYLCASTYWTGADYGYTFGSGTRLTVV.

The rearrangement joins TRBV11-2 to TRBJ2-3; 10 bases map to TRBD2. Germline CDR1 and CDR2: SGHAT and FQNNGV. Trimming removed 0 bases from V and 2 bases from J; junction bases left unmatched: 8. The CDR3 sequence is 18 residues long. CDR3 in DNA: TGTGCCAGCAGCTTAGATTGGCGGACTAGCGGAAACACAGATACGCAGTATTTT. It translates to CASSLDWRTSGNTDTQYF. The entire variable domain, with the rest obtained from reference TRBV11-2 and TRBJ2-3, is as follows: EAGVAQSPRYKIIEKRQSVAFWCNPISGHATLYWYQQILGQGPKLLIQFQNNGVVDDSQLPKDRFSAERLKGVDSTLKIQPAKLEDSAVYLCASSLDWRTSGNTDTQYFGPGTRLTVL.

V gene TRBV29-1 combines with J gene TRBJ2-3; weak D call: TRBD2 (6 bases). The CDR3 length is 16 residues. Trimming cost V 5 bases and J 2 bases, with 20 bases left between them. Germline V gives CDR1 SQVTM, CDR2 ANQGSEA. CDR3 nucleotides: TGCAGCGTTCGGAGGCGGGGCCTCCCTCTCACAGATACGCAGTATTTT. Translating it yields CSVRRRGLPLTDTQYF.

The chain recombines TRBV19 with TRBJ1-1; D is possibly TRBD1 (5 bases). The ends were cut back, 3 bases at V and 8 bases at J, with 13 bases in the middle. Germline V gene sequence: CDR1 LNHDA, CDR2 SQIVND (reference sequence). The CDR3 extends over 13 amino acids. CDR3 loop: CASSIHRQTEAFF. CDR3 coding DNA: TGTGCCAGTAGTATCCACCGACAGACCGAAGCTTTCTTT.

The V gene is TRBV5-1, the J gene TRBJ2-7; D might be TRBD2 (6 bases). Trimming took 1 base from V and 4 from J, leaving 18 bases between them. CDR1 is SGHRS and CDR2 is YFSETQ in the germline V gene. The CDR3 is 16 residues long. The DNA of the CDR3 is TGCGCCAGCAGCTTGTCGTGGGTCGGGAGTCAGTACGAGCAGTACTTC. This codes for CASSLSWVGSQYEQYF.